This record covers a single T cell receptor (beta chain). What it recognizes is unknown. Specified treatment: 15 to 20 received Ad26.COV2.S at low or high dose, single or two shots; about 5 received placebo; per-sample allocation not given. Collection of samples fell on day 63 after the first vaccine or placebo injection. Trimming left V 7 bases short and J 7 bases short, with 19 bases between. The V gene's germline CDR1 is LNHDA and CDR2 SQIVND (reference sequence). The CDR3 covers 14 residues. Data came from immunoSEQ multiplex PCR; TCRdb stores just in-frame clones and leaves some out. Altogether 350,000 to 400,000 clones are present, about 85% being singletons, with the ten largest covering 3.5%. The entry originates in a study of Ad26.COV2.S vaccination and SARS-CoV-2 variants. Study context: The study gave Ad26.COV2.S intramuscularly, once or twice 56 days apart. Points from the study as a whole: Post-vaccination breadth of spike-specific CD8+ and CD4+ T cell responses was reportedly substantial. Those who received the vaccine showed greater spike-specific TCR breadth than those given placebo.

This clonotype was sampled from a person between 18 and 65 years old who received the Ad26.COV2.S COVID-19 vaccine or a placebo. The sequenced sample was peripheral blood, obtained in a trial of Ad26.COV2.S vaccine versus placebo. This chain links TRBV19 with TRBJ1-2; unclear D gene. In DNA, the CDR3 is TGTGCCAGTAACCCTAGTCAGACCTCAGGTGGCTACACCTTC. Its translation: CASNPSQTSGGYTF.